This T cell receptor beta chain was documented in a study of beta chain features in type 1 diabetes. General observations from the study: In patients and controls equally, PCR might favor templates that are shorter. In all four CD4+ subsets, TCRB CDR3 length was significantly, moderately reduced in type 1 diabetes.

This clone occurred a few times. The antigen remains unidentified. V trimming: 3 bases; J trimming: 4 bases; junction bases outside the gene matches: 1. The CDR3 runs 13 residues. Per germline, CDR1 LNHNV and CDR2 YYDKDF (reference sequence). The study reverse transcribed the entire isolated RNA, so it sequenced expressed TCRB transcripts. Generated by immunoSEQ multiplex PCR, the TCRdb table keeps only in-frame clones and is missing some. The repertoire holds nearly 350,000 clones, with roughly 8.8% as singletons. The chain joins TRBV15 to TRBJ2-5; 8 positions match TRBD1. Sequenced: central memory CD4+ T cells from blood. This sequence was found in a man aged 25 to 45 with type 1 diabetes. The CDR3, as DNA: TGTGCCACCAGCAGGGACAGGGCAGAGACCCAGTACTTC. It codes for CATSRDRAETQYF.